These 18 T cell receptor beta chains were all obtained from the same sample, sequenced in a study of shared clonotypes between healthy human individuals. Data came from immunoSEQ multiplex PCR; TCRdb stores just in-frame clones and leaves some out. The profile shows approximately 2,000,000 clones, 90% to 95% of them singletons. CD45RO-negative, CCR7-positively selected cells formed the naive CD8 fraction, excluding terminally differentiated effector memory CD45RA+ cells. Sequenced: naive CD8+ T cells from PBMCs. These receptors all come from a man aged 18-30 years in good health. Some clones in this sample may be carry-over from other donors' samples.

V is TRBV7-8 and J is TRBJ1-5, with D tentatively TRBD1 (6 bases). The ends were cut back, 5 bases at V and 1 base at J, with 12 bases in the middle. Per the germline V gene, CDR1 is SGHVS and CDR2 is FQNEAQ. The CDR3 runs 15 residues. The DNA of the CDR3 is TGTGCCAGCAGCGATCGGACAGCAAGCAATCAGCCCCAGCATTTT. Encoded protein: CASSDRTASNQPQHF.

J is TRBJ1-5 and V is TRBV29-1; 10 nucleotides agree with TRBD1. Germline-derived CDR1 and CDR2 are SQVTM and ANQGSEA. This CDR3 contains 14 residues. J lost 3 bases, V lost 7 bases, and 6 bases had no gene match. CDR3 sequence: CSARTGGFNQPQHF. The CDR3 nucleotides are TGCAGCGCTAGGACAGGGGGTTTCAATCAGCCCCAGCATTTT.

The chain is built from TRBV28 and TRBJ2-3; 9 bases match TRBD2. Trimming took 7 bases from V and 4 from J; bases not matched to a gene: 6. Germline V gene lookup returns CDR1 MDHEN and CDR2 SYDVKM. The CDR3 sequence is 14 residues long. CDR3 amino acids: CASIRSGSADTQYF. CDR3 in DNA: TGTGCCAGCATTCGTAGCGGGAGCGCAGATACGCAGTATTTT.

On this clone: Other DNA sequences from this sample encode an identical CDR3 as well. The CDR3 sequence is CASSWGTSGYEQYF. The CDR3 DNA reads as TGTGCCAGCAGTTGGGGGACTAGCGGCTACGAGCAGTACTTC. This chain uses TRBV27 with TRBJ2-7; TRBD2 aligns across 11 bases. The CDR3 is 14 amino acids. The ends lost 4 bases at V and 3 bases at J; junction bases unmatched: 2. The V gene's germline CDR1 is MNHEY and CDR2 SMNVEV (reference sequence).

The rearrangement joins TRBV29-1 to TRBJ2-7; 8 bases fit TRBD1. Germline CDR1 is SQVTM and CDR2 is ANQGSEA. There are 13 residues in the CDR3. The ends lost 6 bases at V and 2 bases at J; junction bases unmatched: 6. CDR3 DNA sequence: TGCAGCGTGCAGGACAGGGATCCCTACGAGCAGTACTTC. It yields the protein CSVQDRDPYEQYF.

The chain uses TRBV5-6 and TRBJ1-2, with D perhaps TRBD1 (6 bases). CDR3 length equals 12 residues. Per the germline V gene, CDR1 is SGHDT and CDR2 is YYEEEE. V dropped 4 bases and J dropped 3 bases, with 7 bases sitting between them. CDR3 bases: TGTGCCAGCAGCGACAGGCACTATGGCTACACCTTC. This codes for CASSDRHYGYTF.

Here the CDR3 reads CATSRDRGLWSGELFF. CDR3 DNA: TGTGCCACCAGCAGAGATAGGGGACTCTGGTCCGGGGAGCTGTTTTTT. The J gene is TRBJ2-2, the V gene TRBV15; D may be TRBD2 (6 bases). Germline V gives CDR1 LNHNV, CDR2 YYDKDF (reference sequence). This CDR3 comprises 16 residues. Between the trimmed V and J ends, which lost 0 bases and 6 bases, there was a span of 14 bases.

This sequence joins TRBV7-9 and TRBJ1-1; 8 nucleotides line up with TRBD1. This CDR3 comprises 15 residues. Germline CDR1 reads SEHNR; CDR2 reads FQNEAQ (reference sequence). V was clipped by 6 bases and J by 4 bases; unmatched bases: 10. The CDR3 nucleotides read TGTGCCAGCAGAGCACCCCAGGGGGCGACCACTGAAGCTTTCTTT. As protein: CASRAPQGATTEAFF.

The rearrangement links TRBV9 to TRBJ2-5, with TRBD2 as a possible D gene (6 bases). This CDR3 has 14 amino acids. CDR1 is SGDLS, CDR2 YYNGEE, per germline. V was shortened by 6 bases and J by 4 bases, with 16 bases between the two germline ends. The CDR3 sequence: CASTPGGLGETQYF. The CDR3 coding sequence is TGTGCCAGCACCCCCGGGGGTCTAGGAGAGACCCAGTACTTC.

The rearrangement joins TRBV29-1 to TRBJ2-2; 9 bases are shared with TRBD1. The CDR3 is 14 amino acids. J lost 5 bases, V lost 4 bases, and 5 bases had no gene match. From germline, CDR1 is SQVTM and CDR2 ANQGSEA. CDR3 sequence: CSVVLDRGTGELFF. The CDR3 DNA is TGCAGCGTTGTATTGGACAGGGGAACCGGGGAGCTGTTTTTT.

This sequence joins TRBV6-1 and TRBJ2-4; 9 positions agree with TRBD2. This CDR3 region has 17 residues. From germline, CDR1 is MNHNS and CDR2 SASEGT. J was trimmed by 0 bases and V by 2 bases; bases with no gene match: 5. CDR3 in DNA: TGTGCCAGCAGTGAAAGGCTAGCGGGACTAGCCAAAAACATTCAGTACTTC. This encodes CASSERLAGLAKNIQYF.

The chain recombines TRBV7-3 with TRBJ2-1; the match to TRBD1 covers 11 bases. V shed 2 bases and J 0 bases; nucleotides not matched to a gene: 0. The germline V gene has CDR1 SGHTA and CDR2 FQGTGA. The CDR3 runs 16 residues. The DNA of the CDR3 is TGTGCCAGCAGCTTAGGGACAGGGGGCTCCTACAATGAGCAGTTCTTC. Translation: CASSLGTGGSYNEQFF.

V is TRBV7-9 and J is TRBJ2-1, with D possibly TRBD1 on 5 matching bases. Trimming left V 1 base short and J 7 bases short, with 20 bases between. This CDR3 is 17 amino acids long. Germline CDR1 and CDR2: SEHNR and FQNEAQ (reference sequence). DNA for the CDR3: TGTGCCAGCAGCTTAGTCGGCGCGCCAGGGCCCGTAAATGAGCAGTTCTTC. Amino acid sequence: CASSLVGAPGPVNEQFF.

The table lists this clone with a few counts. This sample includes further DNA sequences coding for the same CDR3. The chain combines TRBV28 with TRBJ2-1, with D unclear. Germline CDR1 is MDHEN and CDR2 is SYDVKM. V was pared by 8 bases and J by 1 base, with 0 bases between. This CDR3 has 10 residues. CDR3 region: CASSYNEQFF. The CDR3 DNA is TGTGCCAGCTCCTACAATGAGCAGTTCTTC.

V is TRBV12-5 and J is TRBJ1-2, with a possible D match to TRBD1 (6 bases). The V gene lost 7 bases and the J gene lost 4 bases, with 22 bases spanning the gap. CDR3 length equals 16 residues. In germline, CDR1 is LGHNT, CDR2 FRNRAP. The CDR3 reads CASDLNTRGAVYGYTF. CDR3 coding DNA: TGTGCTAGTGATCTAAATACAAGGGGGGCAGTCTATGGCTACACCTTC.

This chain joins TRBV10-3 and TRBJ2-7, with TRBD2 as a possible D gene (6 bases). V gave up 4 bases and J gave up 7 bases, with 17 bases separating them. Per the germline V gene, CDR1 is ENHRY and CDR2 is SYGVKD. The CDR3 extends over 14 amino acids. CDR3 region: CAISGRGSDGEQYF. The CDR3 bases are TGTGCCATCAGTGGCCGGGGGTCGGATGGGGAGCAGTACTTC.

In regard to this clone: Other DNA sequences in the same sample also yield this CDR3. The genes are TRBV9 and TRBJ2-1; D ambiguous. This CDR3 has 12 amino acids. Per germline, CDR1 SGDLS and CDR2 YYNGEE. V lost 1 base to trimming and J lost 7 bases, with 6 bases between them. The CDR3 reads CASSVSRNEQFF. CDR3 nucleotides: TGTGCCAGCAGCGTAAGTAGGAATGAGCAGTTCTTC.

J is TRBJ2-7 and V is TRBV19, with 7 positions matching TRBD1. CDR3 length: 14 residues. Germline V lookup: CDR1 LNHDA, CDR2 SQIVND (reference sequence). V was clipped by 5 bases and J by 3 bases; unmatched bases: 7. The CDR3 coding sequence is TGTGCCAGTAGTCCCAGGGACAGTGTCTACGAGCAGTACTTC. Protein sequence: CASSPRDSVYEQYF. The full variable domain, with the rest looked up from reference TRBV19 and TRBJ2-7, is DGGITQSPKYLFRKEGQNVTLSCEQNLNHDAMYWYRQDPGQGLRLIYYSQIVNDFQKGDIAEGYSVSREKKESFPLTVTSAQKNPTAFYLCASSPRDSVYEQYFGPGTRLTVT.